Sequencing of this TCR beta chain was carried out in a study of human T cells and chemical hapten exposure. Study-wide background: TCR yield per sample varied, mainly due to pooled library volumes.

Time point: pre-sensitization, week 0. Described treatment: therapeutic diphenylcyclopropenone sensitization with weekly scalp DPC. The library attached unique molecular identifiers to individual cDNA molecules. Methods used by the authors: Individual samples carried between roughly 23,224 and 700,000 TCRs, with about 88,000 as the median. TCRdb used MiXCR to reprocess the RACE reads, holding one entry per CDR3 protein. None of the V and J calls come from the authors' own analysis; TCRdb made them. The table records 85,000 to 130,000 distinct CDR3 sequences, 12% of them present only once. The CDR3 has 14 residues. The germline V and J ends were trimmed by 3 bases and 5 bases, with 11 bases remaining between them.

The genes are TRBV12-3 or TRBV12-4 and TRBJ1-5, with a weak D call TRBD1 (5 bases). The source was whole blood, collected in connection with sensitization to the hapten diphenylcyclopropenone (DPC). The TCR comes from a woman aged 50 to 65 with alopecia areata. Some clones in this sample may be carry-over from other donors' samples. The CDR3 loop is CASSLHRRDQPQHF. The CDR3 DNA reads as TGTGCCAGCAGTTTGCACAGGCGGGATCAGCCCCAGCATTTT.